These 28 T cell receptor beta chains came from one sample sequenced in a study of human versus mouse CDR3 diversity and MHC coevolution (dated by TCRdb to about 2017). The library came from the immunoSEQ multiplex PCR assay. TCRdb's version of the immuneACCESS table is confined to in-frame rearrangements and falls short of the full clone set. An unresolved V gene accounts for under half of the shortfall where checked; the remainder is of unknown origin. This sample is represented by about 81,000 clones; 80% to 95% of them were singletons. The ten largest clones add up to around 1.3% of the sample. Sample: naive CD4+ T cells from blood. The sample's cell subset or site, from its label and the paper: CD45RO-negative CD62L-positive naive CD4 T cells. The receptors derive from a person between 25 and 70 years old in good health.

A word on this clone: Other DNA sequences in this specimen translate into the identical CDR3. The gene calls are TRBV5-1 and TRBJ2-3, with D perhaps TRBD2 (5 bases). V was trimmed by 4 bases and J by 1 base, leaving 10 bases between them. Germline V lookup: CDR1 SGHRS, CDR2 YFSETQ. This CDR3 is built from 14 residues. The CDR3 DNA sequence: TGCGCCAGCAGCCTTCTGAGGGGCACAGATACGCAGTATTTT. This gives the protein CASSLLRGTDTQYF.

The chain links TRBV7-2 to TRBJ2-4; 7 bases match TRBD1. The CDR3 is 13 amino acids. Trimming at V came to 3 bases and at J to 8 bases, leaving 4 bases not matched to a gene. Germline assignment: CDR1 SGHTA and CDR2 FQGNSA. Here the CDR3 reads CASSFGQEDIQYF. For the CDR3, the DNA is TGTGCCAGCAGCTTTGGACAGGAGGACATTCAGTACTTC.

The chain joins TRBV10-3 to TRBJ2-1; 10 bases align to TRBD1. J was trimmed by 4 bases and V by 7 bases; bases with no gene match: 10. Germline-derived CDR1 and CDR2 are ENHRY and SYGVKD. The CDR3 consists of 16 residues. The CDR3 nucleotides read TGTGCCATCATCACGCCCGGGACAGGGGATTACAATGAGCAGTTCTTC. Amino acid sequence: CAIITPGTGDYNEQFF.

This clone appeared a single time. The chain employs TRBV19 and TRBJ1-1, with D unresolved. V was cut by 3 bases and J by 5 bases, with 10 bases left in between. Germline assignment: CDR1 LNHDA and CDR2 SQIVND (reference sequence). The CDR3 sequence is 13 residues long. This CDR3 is CASSMGLATEAFF. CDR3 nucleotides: TGTGCCAGTAGTATGGGGTTAGCGACTGAAGCTTTCTTT.

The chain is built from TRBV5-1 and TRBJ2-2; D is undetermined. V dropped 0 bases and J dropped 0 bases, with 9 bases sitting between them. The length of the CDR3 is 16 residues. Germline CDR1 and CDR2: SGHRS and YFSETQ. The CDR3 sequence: CASSLAGTSNTGELFF. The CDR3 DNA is TGCGCCAGCAGCTTGGCCGGTACTTCGAACACCGGGGAGCTGTTTTTT.

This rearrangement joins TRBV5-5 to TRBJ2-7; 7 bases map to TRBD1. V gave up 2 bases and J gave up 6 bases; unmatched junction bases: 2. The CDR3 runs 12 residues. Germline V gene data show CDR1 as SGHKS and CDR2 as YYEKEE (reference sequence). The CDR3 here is CASSLQGLEQYF. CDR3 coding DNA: TGTGCCAGCAGCTTACAGGGGCTCGAGCAGTACTTC.

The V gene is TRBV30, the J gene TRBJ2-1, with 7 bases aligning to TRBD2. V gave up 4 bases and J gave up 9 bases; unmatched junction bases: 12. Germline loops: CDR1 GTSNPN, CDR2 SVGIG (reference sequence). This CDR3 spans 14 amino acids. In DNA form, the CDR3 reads TGTGCCTGGAATTTGTTCGCGGGAGTTGGTGAGCAGTTCTTC. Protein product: CAWNLFAGVGEQFF.

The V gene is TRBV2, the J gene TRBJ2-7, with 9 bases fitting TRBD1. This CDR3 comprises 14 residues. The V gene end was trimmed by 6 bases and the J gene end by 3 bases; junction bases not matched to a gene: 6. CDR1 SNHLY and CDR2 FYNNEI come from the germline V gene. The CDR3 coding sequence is TGTGCCAGCAGCACCGGGACAGGGCACTACGAGCAGTACTTC. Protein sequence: CASSTGTGHYEQYF.

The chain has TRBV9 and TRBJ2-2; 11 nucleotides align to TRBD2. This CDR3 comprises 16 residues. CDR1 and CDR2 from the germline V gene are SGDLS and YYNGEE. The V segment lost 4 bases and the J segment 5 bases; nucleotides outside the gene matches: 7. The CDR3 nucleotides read TGTGCCAGCAGCATTAGCGGGGGGGCAAAGACCGGGGAGCTGTTTTTT. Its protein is CASSISGGAKTGELFF.

CDR3 DNA sequence: TGTGCCAGCAGCAATATCAGGACAGGGGCGTGGGAGACTGAAGCTTTCTTT. Amino acids: CASSNIRTGAWETEAFF. V gene TRBV28 combines with J gene TRBJ1-1; the match to TRBD1 covers 9 bases. J gave up 5 bases and V 6 bases, and 16 bases lay outside the gene matches. Per germline, CDR1 MDHEN and CDR2 SYDVKM. The CDR3 sequence is 17 residues long. Supplemented by reference TRBV28 and TRBJ1-1, the full variable domain reads DVKVTQSSRYLVKRTGEKVFLECVQDMDHENMFWYRQDPGLGLRLIYFSYDVKMKEKGDIPEGYSVSREKKERFSLILESASTNQTSMYLCASSNIRTGAWETEAFFGQGTRLTVV.

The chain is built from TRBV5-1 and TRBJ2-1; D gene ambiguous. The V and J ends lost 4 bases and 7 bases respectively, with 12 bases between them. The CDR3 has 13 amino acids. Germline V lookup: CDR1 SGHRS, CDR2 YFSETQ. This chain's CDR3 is CASSEDARNEQFF. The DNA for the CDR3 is TGCGCCAGCAGCGAGGATGCGAGAAATGAGCAGTTCTTC.

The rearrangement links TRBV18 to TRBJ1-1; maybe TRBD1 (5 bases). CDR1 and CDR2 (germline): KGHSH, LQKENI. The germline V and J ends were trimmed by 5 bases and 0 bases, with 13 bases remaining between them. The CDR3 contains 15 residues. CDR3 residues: CASSALQVVNTEAFF. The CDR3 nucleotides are TGTGCCAGCTCAGCATTACAGGTCGTGAACACTGAAGCTTTCTTT.

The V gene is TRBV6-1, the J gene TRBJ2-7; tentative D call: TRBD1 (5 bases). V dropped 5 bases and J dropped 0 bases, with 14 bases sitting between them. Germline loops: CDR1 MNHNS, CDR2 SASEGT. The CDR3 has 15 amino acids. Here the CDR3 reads CASSSRQSSSYEQYF. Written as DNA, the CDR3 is TGTGCCAGCAGTTCCCGACAGTCGAGCTCCTACGAGCAGTACTTC.

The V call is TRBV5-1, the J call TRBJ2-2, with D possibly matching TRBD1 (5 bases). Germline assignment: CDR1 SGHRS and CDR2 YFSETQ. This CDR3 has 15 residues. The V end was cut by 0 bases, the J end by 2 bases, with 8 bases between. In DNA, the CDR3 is TGCGCCAGCAGCTTGGGGGGCGGAAACACCGGGGAGCTGTTTTTT. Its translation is CASSLGGGNTGELFF. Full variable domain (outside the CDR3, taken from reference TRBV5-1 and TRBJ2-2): KAGVTQTPRYLIKTRGQQVTLSCSPISGHRSVSWYQQTPGQGLQFLFEYFSETQRNKGNFPGRFSGRQFSNSRSEMNVSTLELGDSALYLCASSLGGGNTGELFFGEGSRLTVL.

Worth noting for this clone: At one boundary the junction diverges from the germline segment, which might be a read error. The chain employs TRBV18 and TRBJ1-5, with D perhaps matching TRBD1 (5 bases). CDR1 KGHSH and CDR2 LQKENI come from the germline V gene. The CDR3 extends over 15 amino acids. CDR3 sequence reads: CASSPRTGFYQPRHF. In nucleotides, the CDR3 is TGTGCCAGCTCACCACGAACAGGTTTTTATCAGCCCCGGCATTTT.

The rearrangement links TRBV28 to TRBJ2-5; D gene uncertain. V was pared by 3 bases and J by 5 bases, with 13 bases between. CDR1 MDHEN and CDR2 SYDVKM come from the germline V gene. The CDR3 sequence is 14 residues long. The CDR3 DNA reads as TGTGCCAGCAGTTTTGAGCCCTTGAGGGAGACCCAGTACTTC. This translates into CASSFEPLRETQYF. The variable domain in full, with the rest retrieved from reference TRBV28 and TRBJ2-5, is DVKVTQSSRYLVKRTGEKVFLECVQDMDHENMFWYRQDPGLGLRLIYFSYDVKMKEKGDIPEGYSVSREKKERFSLILESASTNQTSMYLCASSFEPLRETQYFGPGTRLLVL.

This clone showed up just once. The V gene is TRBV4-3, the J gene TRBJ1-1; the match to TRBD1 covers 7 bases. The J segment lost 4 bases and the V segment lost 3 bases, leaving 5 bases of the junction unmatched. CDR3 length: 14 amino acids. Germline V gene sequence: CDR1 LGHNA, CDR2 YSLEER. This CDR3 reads CASSQMTGITEAFF. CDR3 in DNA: TGCGCCAGCAGCCAGATGACAGGGATCACTGAAGCTTTCTTT.

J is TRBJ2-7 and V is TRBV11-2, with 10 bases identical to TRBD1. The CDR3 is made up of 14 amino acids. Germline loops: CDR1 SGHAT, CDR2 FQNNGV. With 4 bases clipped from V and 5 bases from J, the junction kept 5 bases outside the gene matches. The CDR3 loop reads CASSSTGTGDEQYF. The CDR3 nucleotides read TGTGCCAGCAGCTCCACCGGGACAGGGGACGAGCAGTACTTC. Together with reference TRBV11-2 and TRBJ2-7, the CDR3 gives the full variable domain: EAGVAQSPRYKIIEKRQSVAFWCNPISGHATLYWYQQILGQGPKLLIQFQNNGVVDDSQLPKDRFSAERLKGVDSTLKIQPAKLEDSAVYLCASSSTGTGDEQYFGPGTRLTVT.

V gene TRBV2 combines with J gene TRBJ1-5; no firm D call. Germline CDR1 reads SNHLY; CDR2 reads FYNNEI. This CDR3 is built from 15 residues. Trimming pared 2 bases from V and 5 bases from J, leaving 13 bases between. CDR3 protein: CASSETSGRDQPQHF. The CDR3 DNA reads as TGTGCCAGCAGTGAAACGTCCGGGAGGGATCAGCCCCAGCATTTT.

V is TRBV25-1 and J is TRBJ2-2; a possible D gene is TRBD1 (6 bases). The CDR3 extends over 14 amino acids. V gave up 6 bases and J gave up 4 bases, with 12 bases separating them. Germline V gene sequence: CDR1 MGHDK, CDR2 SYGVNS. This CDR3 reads CASRGQGITGELFF. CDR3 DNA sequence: TGTGCCAGCAGGGGCCAGGGGATCACCGGGGAGCTGTTTTTT.

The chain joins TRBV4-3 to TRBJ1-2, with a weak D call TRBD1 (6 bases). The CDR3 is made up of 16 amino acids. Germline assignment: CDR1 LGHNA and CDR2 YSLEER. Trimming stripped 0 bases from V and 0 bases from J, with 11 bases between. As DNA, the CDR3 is TGCGCCAGCAGCCAAGACCTAGACAGGCCTAACTATGGCTACACCTTC. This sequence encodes CASSQDLDRPNYGYTF.

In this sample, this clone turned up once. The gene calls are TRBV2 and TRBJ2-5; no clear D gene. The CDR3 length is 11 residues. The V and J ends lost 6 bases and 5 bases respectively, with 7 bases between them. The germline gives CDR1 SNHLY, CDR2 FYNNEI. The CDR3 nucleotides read TGTGCCAGCAGGATGAGCGAGACCCAGTACTTC. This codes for CASRMSETQYF.

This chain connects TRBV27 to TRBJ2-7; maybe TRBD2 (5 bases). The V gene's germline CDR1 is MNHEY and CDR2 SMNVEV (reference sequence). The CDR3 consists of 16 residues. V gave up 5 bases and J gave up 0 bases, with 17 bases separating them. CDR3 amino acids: CASSPGGGSSSYEQYF. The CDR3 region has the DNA TGTGCCAGCAGTCCCGGAGGTGGTTCTAGCTCCTACGAGCAGTACTTC.

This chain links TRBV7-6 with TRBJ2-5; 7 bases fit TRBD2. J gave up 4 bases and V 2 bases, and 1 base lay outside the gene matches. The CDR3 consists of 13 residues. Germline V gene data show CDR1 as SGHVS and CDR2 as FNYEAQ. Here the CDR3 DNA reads TGTGCCAGCAGCTTAACTAGCGCAGAGACCCAGTACTTC. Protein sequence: CASSLTSAETQYF.

CDR3 amino acids: CAISESGPYGYTF. CDR3 in DNA: TGTGCCATCAGTGAGTCTGGGCCCTATGGCTACACCTTC. The gene calls are TRBV10-3 and TRBJ1-2; D is ambiguous. The V and J ends lost 0 bases and 4 bases respectively, with 6 bases between them. This CDR3 is built from 13 residues. Germline CDR1 ENHRY, CDR2 SYGVKD.

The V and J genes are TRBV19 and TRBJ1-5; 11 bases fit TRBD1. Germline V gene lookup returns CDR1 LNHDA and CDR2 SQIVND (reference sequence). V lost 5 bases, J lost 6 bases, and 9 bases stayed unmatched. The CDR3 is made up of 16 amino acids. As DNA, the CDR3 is TGTGCCAGTAGTTCCCGGGACAGGGGGTTTAGTCAGCCCCAGCATTTT. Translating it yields CASSSRDRGFSQPQHF.

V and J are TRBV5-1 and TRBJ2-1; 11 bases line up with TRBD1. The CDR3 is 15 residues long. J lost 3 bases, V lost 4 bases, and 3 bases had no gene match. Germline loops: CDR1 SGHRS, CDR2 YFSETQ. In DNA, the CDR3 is TGCGCCAGCAGCCAGGGACAGGGGGGCTACAATGAGCAGTTCTTC. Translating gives CASSQGQGGYNEQFF. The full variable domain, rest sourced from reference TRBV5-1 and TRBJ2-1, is KAGVTQTPRYLIKTRGQQVTLSCSPISGHRSVSWYQQTPGQGLQFLFEYFSETQRNKGNFPGRFSGRQFSNSRSEMNVSTLELGDSALYLCASSQGQGGYNEQFFGPGTRLTVL.

The CDR3 sequence is CSVNSGRRTEAFF. In nucleotides, the CDR3 is TGCAGCGTAAACTCGGGAAGGCGCACTGAAGCTTTCTTT. The genes are TRBV29-1 and TRBJ1-1; D uncertain. The V end lost 6 bases, the J end lost 4 bases, and 15 bases lay between the germline ends. The CDR3 is 13 residues long. Germline CDR1 reads SQVTM; CDR2 reads ANQGSEA. Variable domain in full (rest from reference TRBV29-1 and TRBJ1-1): SAVISQKPSRDICQRGTSLTIQCQVDSQVTMMFWYRQQPGQSLTLIATANQGSEATYESGFVIDKFPISRPNLTFSTLTVSNMSPEDSSIYLCSVNSGRRTEAFFGQGTRLTVV.